What follows is one T cell receptor beta chain and its context. The antigen is unknown. The sample comes from a study of cytomegalovirus exposure and HLA in healthy donors. Study-wide results and limits: The study recorded 150 to 200 TCR beta chains that were cytomegalovirus-associated. Immune exposure data for these donors was limited to CMV serostatus. Many donors shared some public TCRs, even though most TCR sequences were rare.

Primers included in the PCR were 60 Vbeta and 13 Jbeta primers. Method: immunoSEQ multiplex PCR; TCRdb's copy keeps in-frame clones and lacks some. The sample lists roughly 100,000 clones; 60% to 80% were seen once. The CDR3 sequence is 15 residues long. In germline, CDR1 is LNHDA, CDR2 SQIVND (reference sequence). With 5 bases clipped from V and 1 base from J, the junction kept 8 bases outside the gene matches. Healthy donors of bone marrow made up the group. The clonotype was recovered from a man aged 55 to 70 in good health and CMV-seronegative. The specimen sequenced was PBMCs. The chain is built from TRBV19 and TRBJ2-7, with 7 bases that match TRBD2. This chain's CDR3 is CASSPTQAGSYEQYF. The CDR3 DNA reads as TGTGCCAGTAGTCCTACCCAAGCGGGATCCTACGAGCAGTACTTC.